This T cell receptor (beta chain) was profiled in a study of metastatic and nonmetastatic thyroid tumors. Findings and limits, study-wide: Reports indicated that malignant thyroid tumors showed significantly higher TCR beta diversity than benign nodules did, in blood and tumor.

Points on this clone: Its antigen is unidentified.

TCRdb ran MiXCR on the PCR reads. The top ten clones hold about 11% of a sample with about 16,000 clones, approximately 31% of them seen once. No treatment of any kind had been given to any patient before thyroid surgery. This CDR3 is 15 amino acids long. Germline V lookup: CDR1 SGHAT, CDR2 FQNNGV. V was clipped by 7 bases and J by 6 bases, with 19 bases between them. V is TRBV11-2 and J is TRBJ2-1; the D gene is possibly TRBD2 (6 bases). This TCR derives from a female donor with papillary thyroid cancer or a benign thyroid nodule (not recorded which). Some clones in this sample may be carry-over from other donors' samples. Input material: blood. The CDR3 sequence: CASTILSGTFNEQFF. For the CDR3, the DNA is TGTGCCAGCACCATTCTTTCCGGGACTTTCAATGAGCAGTTCTTC.